The clone carrying this T cell receptor (beta chain) was found many times. This sample is drawn from a study of blood T cell repertoires in COVID-19. As for the study in general: Italy, Spain and the United States were the sources of the convalescent and acute COVID-19 samples. The cDNA or gDNA used as material had been derived from T cells, B-cell-depleted T cells, or PBMCs.

How the authors handled the data: Estimates of nucleated cell counts were drawn from the amplification of reference gene primers. Data came from immunoSEQ multiplex PCR; TCRdb stores just in-frame clones and leaves some out. The D gene and trimming were derived from the DNA, and the V and J assignments and clone size from that table. The data contain 150,000 to 200,000 clones, approximately 90% of them singletons. Germline assignment: CDR1 SGHRS and CDR2 YFSETQ. Trimming cost V 4 bases and J 1 base, with 11 bases left between them. The CDR3 is 14 amino acids. J is TRBJ1-1 and V is TRBV5-1, with D unresolved. This TCR derives from a man aged 35 to 55 with active or convalescent COVID-19. The sample consisted of peripheral blood. The CDR3 loop reads CASSHFPGNTEAFF. CDR3 DNA sequence: TGCGCCAGCAGCCACTTCCCGGGGAACACTGAAGCTTTCTTT.